The T cell receptor beta chain under discussion was sequenced for a study of tumor-infiltrating lymphocytes in primary liver carcinoma. Study details: Men as well as women, aged 30 to 69 years, made up the patients. Stage T1-T3 N0M0 tumors measured 4.2 to 10 cm at most. Sample yields, roughly 3.5 to 7.13 million productive TCRbeta reads, were similar across the tissue types. Study outcomes and limitations: Tumors had a significantly higher top-250-clone fraction than blood (p = 0.039).

Extraction of RNA together with DNA used roughly 19-32 mg of unsorted bulk tissue. This clonotype showed up just once. Its antigen is still unknown. Synthesis of TCR beta cDNA was carried out from approximately 470 ng total RNA with a constant-region primer. What produced the TCR beta libraries was three nested multiplex PCR rounds using slightly modified ARM-PCR. TRBV1-TRBV30 forward and Cbeta reverse primers drove the first two roughly 10-cycle rounds. TCRdb fed the multiplex PCR reads into MiXCR, producing one record per CDR3 protein. Among roughly 80,000 distinct CDR3 sequences listed, under 75% were seen once. The germline V gene has CDR1 SNHLY and CDR2 FYNNEI. This CDR3 region has 16 residues.

The V gene is TRBV2, the J gene TRBJ2-3; D is unresolved. TRBJ1-5 matches the DNA end more closely, so the J call is doubtful. Specimen: tumor-adjacent normal liver tissue. This sequence was found in a man aged 35 to 55 with primary liver carcinoma and hepatitis B virus infection. The CDR3: CASSENEVTSQHTQHF. The CDR3 DNA reads as TGTGCCAGCAGTGAAAATGAGGTTACGTCGCAGCATACGCAGCATTTT.